These T cell receptor beta chains were read from a single sample in a study of shared clonotypes between healthy human individuals. Here immunoSEQ multiplex PCR was the method, and the copy in TCRdb shows in-frame clones only, minus some. The sample holds roughly 2 million clones; almost 96% are singletons and the top ten take around 0.13%. Sequencing was performed on naive CD4+ T cells sorted from blood. The receptors stem from a man aged 18 to 29 in good health. The CDR3 runs from the conserved cysteine through the conserved F or W. D genes are given only for firm matches. The size field is filled for only some rows; it gives once, few, many or a size class.

v_gene: TRBV5-1; abundance: -; d_gene: -; j_gene: TRBJ1-1; CDR3aa: CASSSMWPGSDEAFF; CDR3nt: TGCGCCAGCAGCTCCATGTGGCCAGGGTCGGATGAAGCTTTCTTT
v_gene: TRBV10-3; abundance: -; d_gene: TRBD2; j_gene: TRBJ2-3; CDR3aa: CAISEREGSTDTQYF; CDR3nt: TGTGCCATCAGTGAGCGGGAGGGCAGCACAGATACGCAGTATTTT
v_gene: TRBV10-1; abundance: -; d_gene: TRBD1; j_gene: TRBJ1-4; CDR3aa: CASTRTGRYEKLFF; CDR3nt: TGCGCCAGCACCAGGACAGGGAGATATGAAAAACTGTTTTTT
v_gene: TRBV29-1; abundance: -; d_gene: TRBD1; j_gene: TRBJ1-3; CDR3aa: CSATTNRGPGNTIYF; CDR3nt: TGCAGCGCTACCACAAACAGGGGGCCTGGAAACACCATATATTTT
v_gene: TRBV27; abundance: -; d_gene: -; j_gene: TRBJ2-1; CDR3aa: CASSSPGSNYNEQFF; CDR3nt: TGTGCCAGCAGTTCCCCCGGGAGCAACTACAATGAGCAGTTCTTC
v_gene: TRBV27; abundance: few; d_gene: TRBD1; j_gene: TRBJ1-5; CDR3aa: CASSLGTGGNQPQHF; CDR3nt: TGTGCCAGCAGCCTCGGGACAGGCGGCAATCAGCCCCAGCATTTT
v_gene: TRBV6-1; abundance: -; d_gene: -; j_gene: TRBJ1-3; CDR3aa: CASSVDWTRNTIYF; CDR3nt: TGTGCCAGCAGTGTTGACTGGACCCGAAACACCATATATTTT
v_gene: TRBV11-2; abundance: -; d_gene: -; j_gene: TRBJ2-1; CDR3aa: CASSLSSSYNEQFF; CDR3nt: TGTGCCAGCAGTCTTTCTAGCTCCTACAATGAGCAGTTCTTC
v_gene: TRBV2; abundance: -; d_gene: TRBD1; j_gene: TRBJ1-2; CDR3aa: CASSELWRGRSRSDGYTF; CDR3nt: TGTGCCAGCAGTGAACTCTGGAGGGGGCGAAGTCGGTCGGATGGCTACACCTTC
v_gene: TRBV6-5; abundance: -; d_gene: -; j_gene: TRBJ1-1; CDR3aa: CASSSRRPLQNTEAFF; CDR3nt: TGTGCCAGCAGTTCTCGACGGCCACTACAGAACACTGAAGCTTTCTTT
v_gene: TRBV4-1; abundance: -; d_gene: TRBD1; j_gene: TRBJ1-1; CDR3aa: CASTRDSMNTEAFF; CDR3nt: TGCGCCAGCACCAGGGACAGCATGAACACTGAAGCTTTCTTT
v_gene: TRBV10-2; abundance: -; d_gene: TRBD2; j_gene: TRBJ2-1; CDR3aa: CASSESELAGDTEQFF; CDR3nt: TGCGCCAGCAGTGAGTCCGAACTAGCGGGAGACACTGAGCAGTTCTTC
v_gene: TRBV7-9; abundance: -; d_gene: -; j_gene: TRBJ1-2; CDR3aa: CASSPIHGWVYGYTF; CDR3nt: TGTGCCAGCAGCCCTATTCATGGATGGGTCTATGGCTACACCTTC
v_gene: TRBV30; abundance: -; d_gene: TRBD1; j_gene: TRBJ1-2; CDR3aa: CAWSEAGTGGRDGYTF; CDR3nt: TGTGCCTGGAGTGAGGCCGGGACAGGGGGTAGAGATGGCTACACCTTC
v_gene: TRBV25-1; abundance: once; d_gene: TRBD1; j_gene: TRBJ1-5; CDR3aa: CASSETGTNQPQHF; CDR3nt: TGTGCCAGCAGTGAGACAGGGACCAATCAGCCCCAGCATTTT
v_gene: TRBV6-5; abundance: -; d_gene: -; j_gene: TRBJ2-3; CDR3aa: CASSSLLEGSTDTQYF; CDR3nt: TGTGCCAGCAGTTCCCTCCTCGAGGGGAGCACAGATACGCAGTATTTT